Below are 17 T cell receptor beta chains sequenced from a single sample in a study of T-cell memory formation after mild COVID-19 listed by TCRdb under 2021. The library came from 5' RACE. Sequencer: Illumina NovaSeq 6000. TCRdb reprocessed the public reads (quality trimming at Q25 with fastp, clone calling with MiXCR) and kept in-frame beta chains. Here each entry gathers all rows of one CDR3 protein and keeps the most common genes and DNA. The sample table lists around 120,000 distinct CDR3 sequences, 15% to 20% of them with a count of one. The ten largest account for around 14% of the sample. Material for sequencing was PBMCs or a T cell subset sorted from them (not recorded which). These TCRs come from an adult woman who had mild COVID-19 (a few samples of this study predate the infection). The sample titles of this study are shuffled in the database, so cell type and time point are left out; the donor was told from shared clones.

The V gene is TRBV2, the J gene TRBJ2-7, with D possibly TRBD2 on 6 matching bases. With 4 bases removed from V and 6 bases from J, the gap between germline ends came to 19 bases. Germline V gives CDR1 SNHLY, CDR2 FYNNEI. The CDR3 is 15 amino acids. The CDR3 protein is CASSGRTGGPGEQYF. CDR3 DNA: TGTGCCAGCAGTGGAAGGACCGGGGGTCCAGGCGAGCAGTACTTC. Looking up the rest from reference TRBV2 and TRBJ2-7 gives the full variable domain: EPEVTQTPSHQVTQMGQEVILRCVPISNHLYFYWYRQILGQKVEFLVSFYNNEISEKSEIFDDQFSVERPDGSNFTLKIRSTKLEDSAMYFCASSGRTGGPGEQYFGPGTRLTVT.

This clonotype has a handful of counts. The genes are TRBV6-5 and TRBJ1-1; 8 bases match TRBD1. V lost 5 bases and J lost 5; bases outside the gene matches: 13. There are 16 residues in the CDR3. Per the germline V gene, CDR1 is MNHEY and CDR2 is SVGAGI. The CDR3 DNA reads as TGTGCCAGCAGTCGGCTAGTGGGGACAGGAGGGACTGAAGCTTTCTTT. Protein product: CASSRLVGTGGTEAFF.

The gene calls are TRBV4-3 and TRBJ2-1, with 9 positions matching TRBD1. V was clipped by 4 bases and J by 6 bases; unmatched bases: 10. Germline V gene data show CDR1 as LGHNA and CDR2 as YSLEER. There are 16 residues in the CDR3. The CDR3 region has the DNA TGCGCCAGCAGCCGTGGCCCGGGACAGGGAGCCAATGAGCAGTTCTTC. Amino acids: CASSRGPGQGANEQFF.

The chain couples TRBV4-1 to TRBJ2-5; D is possibly TRBD1 (6 bases). Germline V gene data show CDR1 as MGHRA and CDR2 as YSYEKL. This CDR3 spans 14 amino acids. Trimming took 1 base from V and 2 from J, leaving 8 bases between them. As DNA, the CDR3 is TGCGCCAGCAGCCAAGGGGACATACAAGAGACCCAGTACTTC. It is translated as CASSQGDIQETQYF.

The V gene is TRBV24-1, the J gene TRBJ2-2, with D hard to call. The length of the CDR3 is 13 residues. V was shortened by 6 bases and J by 6 bases, with 10 bases between the two germline ends. The V gene's germline CDR1 is KGHDR and CDR2 SFDVKD. The CDR3: CATSTEFSGELFF. Here the CDR3 DNA reads TGTGCCACCAGTACTGAGTTTTCCGGGGAGCTGTTTTTT.

The V and J genes are TRBV20-1 and TRBJ2-1, with TRBD1 matching over 11 bases. Trimming cost V 4 bases and J 6 bases; bases outside gene matches: 8. This CDR3 is 15 amino acids long. Germline V gene sequence: CDR1 DFQATT, CDR2 SNEGSKA (reference sequence). CDR3 nucleotide sequence: TGCAGTGCTACAACCGGGACAGGGGGTTCCAATGAGCAGTTCTTC. This gives the protein CSATTGTGGSNEQFF.

The rearrangement joins TRBV7-9 to TRBJ1-4; D is possibly TRBD1 (6 bases). V was trimmed by 4 bases and J by 8 bases, leaving 20 bases between them. The germline V gene has CDR1 SEHNR and CDR2 FQNEAQ (reference sequence). The CDR3 spans 16 residues. The CDR3 loop is CASSSFSGTGGEKLFF. DNA for the CDR3: TGTGCCAGCAGCTCCTTTAGTGGGACCGGGGGCGAAAAACTGTTTTTT.

V and J are TRBV5-1 and TRBJ1-5; TRBD1 agrees at 7 bases. The CDR3 spans 14 residues. V dropped 0 bases and J dropped 7; count of bases not matched to a gene: 4. CDR1 is SGHRS, CDR2 YFSETQ, per germline. The CDR3, as DNA: TGCGCCAGCAGCTTGGGGCAGGGGGAGCAGCCCCAGCATTTT. Residues: CASSLGQGEQPQHF.

The chain carries TRBV7-9 and TRBJ1-1; 9 bases line up with TRBD1. CDR1 is SEHNR, CDR2 FQNEAQ, per germline (reference sequence). This CDR3 is 13 amino acids long. V lost 6 bases and J lost 4; bases outside the gene matches: 3. CDR3 DNA: TGTGCCAGCAGGACGACAGGGGGCACTGAAGCTTTCTTT. Translating gives CASRTTGGTEAFF.

The chain is built from TRBV6-2 or TRBV6-3 and TRBJ2-1; 10 nucleotides line up with TRBD1. The germline V gene encodes CDR1 MNHEY and CDR2 SVGEGT. V trimming: 2 bases; J trimming: 8 bases; junction bases outside the gene matches: 12. The CDR3 is 17 amino acids. CDR3 nucleotides: TGTGCCAGCAGTTACACTCAGGAGGGACAGGGGAACGATGAGCAGTTCTTC. Protein product: CASSYTQEGQGNDEQFF.

The chain employs TRBV5-1 and TRBJ1-5; D gene unclear. The CDR3 loop spans 10 amino acids. Trimming removed 4 bases from V and 15 bases from J, with 11 bases in between. CDR1 and CDR2 from the germline V gene are SGHRS and YFSETQ. CDR3 residues: CASSVGSTHF. CDR3 DNA: TGCGCCAGCAGCGTCGGATCCACGCATTTT.

Only a few counts were recorded for this clonotype. V is TRBV7-6 and J is TRBJ1-6; D not resolved. The CDR3 covers 13 residues. Germline values: CDR1 SGHVS, CDR2 FNYEAQ. Deletions cut 5 bases from V and 7 bases from J, with 9 bases between. This chain's CDR3 is CASSQKENSPLHF. The CDR3 region has the DNA TGTGCCAGCAGCCAGAAAGAAAATTCACCCCTCCACTTT.

The rearrangement links TRBV7-9 to TRBJ2-7; 7 bases map to TRBD1. This CDR3 contains 13 residues. V shed 0 bases, J shed 6 bases, and the junction held 2 bases outside the gene matches. Germline V lookup: CDR1 SEHNR, CDR2 FQNEAQ (reference sequence). CDR3 residues: CASSLAQGFEQYF. The CDR3, as DNA: TGTGCCAGCAGCTTAGCACAGGGGTTCGAGCAGTACTTC.

This clonotype was counted between two and nine times. The genes are TRBV4-1 and TRBJ2-1; the match to TRBD2 covers 9 bases. The CDR3 has 15 amino acids. Germline trimming cut 0 bases from V and 7 bases from J; bases unmatched to any gene: 4. Germline values: CDR1 MGHRA, CDR2 YSYEKL. For the CDR3, the DNA is TGCGCCAGCAGCCAAGACCTAGCGGGGAGGAATGAGCAGTTCTTC. Amino acid sequence: CASSQDLAGRNEQFF.

This clonotype was counted a few times. The chain employs TRBV11-2 and TRBJ1-1; D unclear. V was pared by 1 base and J by 5 bases, with 8 bases between. The germline CDR1 and CDR2 sequences are SGHAT and FQNNGV. This CDR3 has 13 amino acids. The CDR3 coding sequence is TGTGCCAGCAGCTTAGTGGCATGGACTGAAGCTTTCTTT. This gives the protein CASSLVAWTEAFF.

This clonotype was found a few times. The chain recombines TRBV9 with TRBJ1-2; D gene ambiguous. The V and J ends lost 0 bases and 0 bases respectively, with 12 bases between them. The germline gives CDR1 SGDLS, CDR2 YYNGEE. The CDR3 is 16 amino acids. The CDR3 sequence: CASSVGQTLANYGYTF. CDR3 nucleotides: TGTGCCAGCAGCGTAGGGCAGACCTTAGCTAACTATGGCTACACCTTC.

This clonotype was picked up many times. The CDR3 loop reads CASSTETGTPGKAFF. The CDR3 coding sequence is TGTGCCAGCAGCACAGAAACCGGGACTCCTGGGAAAGCTTTCTTT. V gene TRBV11-2 combines with J gene TRBJ1-1, with D tentatively TRBD1 (5 bases). Trimming stripped 5 bases from V and 9 bases from J, with 22 bases between. CDR3 length: 15 residues. CDR1 SGHAT and CDR2 FQNNGV come from the germline V gene.